This T cell receptor (beta chain) comes out of a study of cytomegalovirus exposure and HLA in healthy donors. Across the study: A prior study identified just under 120 million unique TCR beta sequences from 180 million or so T cells. Findings of the study overall: Overall, roughly 150 TCR beta chains were annotated as cytomegalovirus-associated.

Of note for this clone: The antigen is undetermined.

Nobody recorded the CMV serostatus of this donor. The primer mix had 60 Vbeta and 13 Jbeta primers. This table comes from immunoSEQ multiplex PCR, and its TCRdb copy is limited to in-frame clones, with some not included. Of under 250,000 clones in the sample, roughly 84% were seen once. Material for sequencing was PBMCs. This sequence originates from a human donor in good health.

CDR3 amino acids: CASSYWTGGVEKLFF. For the CDR3, the DNA is TGCGCCAGCAGCTACTGGACAGGAGGGGTCGAAAAACTGTTTTTT. The chain links TRBV5-1 to TRBJ1-4, with 7 bases lining up with TRBD1. The V segment lost 3 bases and the J segment 8 bases; nucleotides outside the gene matches: 10. Germline CDR1 reads SGHRS; CDR2 reads YFSETQ. The CDR3 has 15 residues.